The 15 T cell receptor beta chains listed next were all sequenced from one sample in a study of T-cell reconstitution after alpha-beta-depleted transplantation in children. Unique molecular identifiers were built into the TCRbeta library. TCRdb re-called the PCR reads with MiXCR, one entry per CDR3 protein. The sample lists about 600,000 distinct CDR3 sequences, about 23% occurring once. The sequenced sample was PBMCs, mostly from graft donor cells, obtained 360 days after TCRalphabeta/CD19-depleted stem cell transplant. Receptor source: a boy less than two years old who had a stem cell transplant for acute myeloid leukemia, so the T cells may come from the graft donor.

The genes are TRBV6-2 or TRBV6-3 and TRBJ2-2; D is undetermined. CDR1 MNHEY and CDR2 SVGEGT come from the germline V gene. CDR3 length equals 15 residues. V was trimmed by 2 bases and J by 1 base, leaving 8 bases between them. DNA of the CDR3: TGTGCCAGCAGTTACAGGCACCTGAACACCGGGGAGCTGTTTTTT. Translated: CASSYRHLNTGELFF.

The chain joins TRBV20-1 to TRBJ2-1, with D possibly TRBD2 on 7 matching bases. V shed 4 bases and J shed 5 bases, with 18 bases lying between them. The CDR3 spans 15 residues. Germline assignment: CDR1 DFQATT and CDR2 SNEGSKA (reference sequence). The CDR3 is CSATHRGRGDNEQFF. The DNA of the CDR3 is TGCAGTGCTACTCATAGAGGGAGGGGGGACAATGAGCAGTTCTTC.

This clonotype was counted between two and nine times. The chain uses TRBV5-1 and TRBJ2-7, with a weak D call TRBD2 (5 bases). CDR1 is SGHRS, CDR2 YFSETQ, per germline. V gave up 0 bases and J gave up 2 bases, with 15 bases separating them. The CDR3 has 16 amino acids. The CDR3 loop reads CASSLALTGNPYEQYF. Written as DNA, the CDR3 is TGCGCCAGCAGCTTGGCCCTCACCGGGAACCCCTACGAGCAGTACTTC.

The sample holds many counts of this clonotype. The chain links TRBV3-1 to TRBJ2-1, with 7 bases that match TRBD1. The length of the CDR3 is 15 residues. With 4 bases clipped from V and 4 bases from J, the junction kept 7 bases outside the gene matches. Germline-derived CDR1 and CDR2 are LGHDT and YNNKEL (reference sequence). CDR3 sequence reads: CASSRDRVGYNEQFF. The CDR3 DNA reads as TGTGCCAGCAGCCGCGACAGGGTGGGGTACAATGAGCAGTTCTTC.

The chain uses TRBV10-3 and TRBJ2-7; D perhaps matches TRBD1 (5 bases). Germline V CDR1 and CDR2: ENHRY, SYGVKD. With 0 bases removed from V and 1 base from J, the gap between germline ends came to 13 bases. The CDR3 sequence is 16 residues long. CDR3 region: CAISESGQGSSYEQYF. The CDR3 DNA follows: TGTGCCATCAGTGAGTCGGGGCAGGGCTCATCCTACGAGCAGTACTTC.

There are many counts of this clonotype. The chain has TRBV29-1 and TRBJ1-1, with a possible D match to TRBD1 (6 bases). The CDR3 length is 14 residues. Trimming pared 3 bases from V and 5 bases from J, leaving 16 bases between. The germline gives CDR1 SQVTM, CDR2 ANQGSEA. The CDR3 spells CSVDRGGAGTEAFF. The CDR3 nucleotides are TGCAGCGTTGATAGGGGGGGCGCAGGTACTGAAGCTTTCTTT.

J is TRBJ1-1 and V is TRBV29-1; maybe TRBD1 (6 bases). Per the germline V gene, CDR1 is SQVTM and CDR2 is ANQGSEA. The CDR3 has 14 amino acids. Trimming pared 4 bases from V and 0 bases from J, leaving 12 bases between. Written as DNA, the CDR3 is TGCAGCGTTGCCAAAGGGGGTCTGAACACTGAAGCTTTCTTT. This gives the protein CSVAKGGLNTEAFF.

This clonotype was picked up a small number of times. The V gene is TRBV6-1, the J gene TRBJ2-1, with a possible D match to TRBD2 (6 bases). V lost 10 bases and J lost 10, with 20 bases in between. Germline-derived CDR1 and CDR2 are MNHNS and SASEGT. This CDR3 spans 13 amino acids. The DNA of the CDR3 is TGTGCCACGGTCACGGCGGGGCGAGGCGAGCAGTTCTTC. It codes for CATVTAGRGEQFF.

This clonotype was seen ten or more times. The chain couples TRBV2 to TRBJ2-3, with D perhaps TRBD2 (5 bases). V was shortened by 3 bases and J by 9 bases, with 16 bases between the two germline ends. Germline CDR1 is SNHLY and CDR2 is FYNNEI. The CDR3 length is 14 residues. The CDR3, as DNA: TGTGCCAGCAGTGATATACTAGAGGGTGAGACGCAGTATTTT. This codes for CASSDILEGETQYF.

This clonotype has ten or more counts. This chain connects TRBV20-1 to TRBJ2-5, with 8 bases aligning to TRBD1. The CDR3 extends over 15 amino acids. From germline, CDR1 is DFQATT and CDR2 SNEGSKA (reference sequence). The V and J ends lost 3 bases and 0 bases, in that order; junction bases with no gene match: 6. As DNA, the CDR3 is TGCAGTGCTAGCGCGGGACAGGCCTACCAAGAGACCCAGTACTTC. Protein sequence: CSASAGQAYQETQYF.

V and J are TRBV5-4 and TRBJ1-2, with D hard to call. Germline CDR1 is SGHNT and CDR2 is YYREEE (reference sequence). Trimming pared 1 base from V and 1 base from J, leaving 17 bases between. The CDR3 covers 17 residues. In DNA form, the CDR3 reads TGTGCCAGCAGCTTGTGGCCGAACCCCCTACGTAACTATGGCTACACCTTC. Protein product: CASSLWPNPLRNYGYTF.

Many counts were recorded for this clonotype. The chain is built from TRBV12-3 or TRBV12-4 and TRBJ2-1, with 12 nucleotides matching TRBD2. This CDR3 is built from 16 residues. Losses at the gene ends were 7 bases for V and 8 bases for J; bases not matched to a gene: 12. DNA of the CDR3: TGTGCCAGCATACCCCGCGGGCTAGCGGGGGGGGATGAGCAGTTCTTC. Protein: CASIPRGLAGGDEQFF.

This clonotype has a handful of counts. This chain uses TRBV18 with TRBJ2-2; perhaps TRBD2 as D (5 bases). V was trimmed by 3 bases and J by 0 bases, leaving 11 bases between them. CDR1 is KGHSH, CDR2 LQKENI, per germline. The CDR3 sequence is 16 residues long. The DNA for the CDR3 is TGTGCCAGCTCACCTAAACTCGGGACGAACACCGGGGAGCTGTTTTTT. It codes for CASSPKLGTNTGELFF.

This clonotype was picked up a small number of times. This chain's CDR3 is CASSQVVLEETQYF. The CDR3 nucleotides are TGTGCCAGCAGCCAAGTTGTTTTAGAAGAGACCCAGTACTTC. The chain carries TRBV3-1 and TRBJ2-5; D unresolved. V lost 1 base, J lost 3 bases, and 9 bases lay in between. The CDR3 is 14 amino acids. Germline V lookup: CDR1 LGHDT, CDR2 YNNKEL (reference sequence).

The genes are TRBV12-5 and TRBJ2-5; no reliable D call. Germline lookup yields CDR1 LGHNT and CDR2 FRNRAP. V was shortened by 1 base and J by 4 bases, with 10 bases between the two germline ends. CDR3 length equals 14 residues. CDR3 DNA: TGTGCTAGTGGTTTGGGGGCCAATGGAGAGACCCAGTACTTC. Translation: CASGLGANGETQYF.